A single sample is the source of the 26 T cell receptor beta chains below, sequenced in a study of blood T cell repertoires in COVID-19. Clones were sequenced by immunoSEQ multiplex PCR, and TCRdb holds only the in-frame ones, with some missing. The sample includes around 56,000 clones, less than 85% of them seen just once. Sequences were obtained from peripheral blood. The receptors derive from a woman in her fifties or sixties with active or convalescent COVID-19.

The CDR3 DNA reads TGTGCCAGCAGCCCCCGTCCCGGGACAGGGATGGGGAGCAATCAGCCCCAGCATTTT. Its translation: CASSPRPGTGMGSNQPQHF. The chain couples TRBV4-2 to TRBJ1-5; the match to TRBD1 covers 9 bases. Trimming took 4 bases from V and 1 from J; bases not matched to a gene: 14. The length of the CDR3 is 19 residues. CDR1 is LGHNA and CDR2 is YNFKEQ in the germline V gene.

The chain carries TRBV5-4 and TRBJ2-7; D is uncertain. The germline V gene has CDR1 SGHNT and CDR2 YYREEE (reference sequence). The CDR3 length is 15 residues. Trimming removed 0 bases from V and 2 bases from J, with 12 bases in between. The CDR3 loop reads CASSLESYSTYEQYF. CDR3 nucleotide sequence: TGTGCCAGCAGCTTGGAATCTTACTCTACCTACGAGCAGTACTTC.

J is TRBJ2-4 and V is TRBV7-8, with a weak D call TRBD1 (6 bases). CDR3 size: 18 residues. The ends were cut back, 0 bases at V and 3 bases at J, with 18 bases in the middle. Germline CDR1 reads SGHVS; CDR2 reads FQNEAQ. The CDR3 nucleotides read TGTGCCAGCAGCTTAGCGTCCACGGGTGTAGGGGGCAAAAACATTCAGTACTTC. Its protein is CASSLASTGVGGKNIQYF.

The CDR3 coding sequence is TGCGCCAGCAGTGAGTCACAATCCTGGCCTTTCTTT. It specifies CASSESQSWPFF. The chain uses TRBV10-2 and TRBJ1-1, with D unresolved. The V gene lost 0 bases and the J gene lost 12 bases, with 11 bases spanning the gap. The CDR3 consists of 12 residues. Germline V CDR1 and CDR2: WSHSY, SAAADI.

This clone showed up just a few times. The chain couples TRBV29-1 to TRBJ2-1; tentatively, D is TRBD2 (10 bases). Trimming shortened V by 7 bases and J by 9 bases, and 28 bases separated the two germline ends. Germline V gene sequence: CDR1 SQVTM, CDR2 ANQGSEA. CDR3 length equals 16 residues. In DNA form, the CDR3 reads TGCAGCGGTGGGGGACAGGGAAGGCTAGCGGGAGCTGAGCAGTTCTTC. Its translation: CSGGGQGRLAGAEQFF.

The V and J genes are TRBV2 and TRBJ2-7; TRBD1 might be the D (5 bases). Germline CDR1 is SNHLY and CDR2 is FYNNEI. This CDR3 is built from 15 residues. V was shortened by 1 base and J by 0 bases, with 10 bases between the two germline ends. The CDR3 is CASSEEGNPSYEQYF. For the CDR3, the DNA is TGTGCCAGCAGTGAAGAGGGGAACCCCTCCTACGAGCAGTACTTC. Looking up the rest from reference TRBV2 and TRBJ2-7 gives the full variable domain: EPEVTQTPSHQVTQMGQEVILRCVPISNHLYFYWYRQILGQKVEFLVSFYNNEISEKSEIFDDQFSVERPDGSNFTLKIRSTKLEDSAMYFCASSEEGNPSYEQYFGPGTRLTVT.

This CDR3 is CASSEAGGMSSYEQYF. The CDR3 DNA follows: TGTGCCAGCAGTGAAGCGGGGGGGATGAGCTCCTACGAGCAGTACTTC. The chain joins TRBV6-1 to TRBJ2-7, with 7 bases fitting TRBD2. Germline lookup yields CDR1 MNHNS and CDR2 SASEGT. The CDR3 has 16 amino acids. With V trimmed by 0 bases and J by 0 bases, 5 bases remained unmatched.

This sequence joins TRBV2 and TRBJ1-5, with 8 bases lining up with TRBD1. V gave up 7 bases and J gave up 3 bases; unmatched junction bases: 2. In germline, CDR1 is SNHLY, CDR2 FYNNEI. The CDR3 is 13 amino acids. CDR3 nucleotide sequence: TGTGCCAGCACGGGACAGGTCAATCAGCCCCAGCATTTT. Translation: CASTGQVNQPQHF.

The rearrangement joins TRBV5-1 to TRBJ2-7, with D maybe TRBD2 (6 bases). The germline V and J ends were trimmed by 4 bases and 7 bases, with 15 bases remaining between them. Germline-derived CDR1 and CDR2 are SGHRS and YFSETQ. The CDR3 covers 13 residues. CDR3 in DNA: TGCGCCAGCAGCAGCACGGGAGACCGAGAGCAGTACTTC. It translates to CASSSTGDREQYF.

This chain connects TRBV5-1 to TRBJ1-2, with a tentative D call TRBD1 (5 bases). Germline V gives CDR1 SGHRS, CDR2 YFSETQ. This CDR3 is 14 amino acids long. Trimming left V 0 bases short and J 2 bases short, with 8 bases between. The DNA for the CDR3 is TGCGCCAGCAGCTTGGACGCAGGGAACTATGGCTACACCTTC. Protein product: CASSLDAGNYGYTF.

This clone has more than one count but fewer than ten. As DNA, the CDR3 is TGTGCCAGCAGCCTAGCTGGTGAGCAGTTCTTC. Protein: CASSLAGEQFF. This chain uses TRBV27 with TRBJ2-1; weak D call: TRBD2 (5 bases). The CDR3 length is 11 residues. Trimming removed 6 bases at V and 9 bases at J, with 9 bases between. Germline lookup yields CDR1 MNHEY and CDR2 SMNVEV (reference sequence).

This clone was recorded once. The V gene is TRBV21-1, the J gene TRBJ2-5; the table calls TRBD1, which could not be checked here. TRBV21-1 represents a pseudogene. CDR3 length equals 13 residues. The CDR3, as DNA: TGTGCCAGCCCAACAGGGGGCAGAGAGACCCAGTACTTC. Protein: CASPTGGRETQYF.

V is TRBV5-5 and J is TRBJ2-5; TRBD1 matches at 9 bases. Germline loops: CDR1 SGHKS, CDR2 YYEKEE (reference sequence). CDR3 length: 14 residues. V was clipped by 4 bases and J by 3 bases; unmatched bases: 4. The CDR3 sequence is CASSAWTGEETQYF. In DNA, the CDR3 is TGTGCCAGCAGCGCGTGGACAGGGGAAGAGACCCAGTACTTC.

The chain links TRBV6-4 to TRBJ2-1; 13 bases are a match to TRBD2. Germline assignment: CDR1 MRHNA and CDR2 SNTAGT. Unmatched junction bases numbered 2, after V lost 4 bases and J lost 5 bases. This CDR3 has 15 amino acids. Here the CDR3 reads CASSVGTSGNNEQFF. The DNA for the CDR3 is TGTGCCAGCAGTGTCGGGACTAGCGGGAACAATGAGCAGTTCTTC.

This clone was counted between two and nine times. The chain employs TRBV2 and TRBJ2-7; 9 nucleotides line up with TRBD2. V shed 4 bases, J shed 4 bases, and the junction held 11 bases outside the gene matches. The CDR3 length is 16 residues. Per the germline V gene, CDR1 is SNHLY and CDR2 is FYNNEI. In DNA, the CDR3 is TGTGCCAGCAGTGCAAGCTCCGGGACTAGCAGTTACGAGCAGTACTTC. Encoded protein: CASSASSGTSSYEQYF.

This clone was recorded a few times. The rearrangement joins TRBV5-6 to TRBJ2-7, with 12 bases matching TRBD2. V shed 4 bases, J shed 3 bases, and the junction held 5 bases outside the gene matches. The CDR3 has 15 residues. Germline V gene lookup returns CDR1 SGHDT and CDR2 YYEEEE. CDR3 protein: CASSAGTSGYYEQYF. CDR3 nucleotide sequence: TGTGCCAGCAGCGCTGGGACTAGCGGGTACTACGAGCAGTACTTC.

The chain's CDR3 is CASSRDSETQYF. CDR3 DNA: TGTGCCAGCAGCAGGGACAGCGAGACCCAGTACTTC. J is TRBJ2-5 and V is TRBV28; 7 bases are a match to TRBD1. CDR3 length: 12 residues. V lost 6 bases and J lost 5; bases outside the gene matches: 3. CDR1 MDHEN and CDR2 SYDVKM come from the germline V gene.

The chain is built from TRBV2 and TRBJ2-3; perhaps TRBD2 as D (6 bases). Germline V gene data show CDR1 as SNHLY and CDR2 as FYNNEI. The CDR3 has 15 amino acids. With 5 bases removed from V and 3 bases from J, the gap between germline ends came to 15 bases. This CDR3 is CASSFNGGMTDTQYF. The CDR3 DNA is TGTGCCAGCAGTTTTAATGGAGGGATGACAGATACGCAGTATTTT.

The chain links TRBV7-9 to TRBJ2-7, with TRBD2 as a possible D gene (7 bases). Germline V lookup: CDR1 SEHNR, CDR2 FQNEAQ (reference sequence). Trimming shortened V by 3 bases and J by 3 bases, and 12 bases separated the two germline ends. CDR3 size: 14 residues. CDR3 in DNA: TGTGCCAGCAGCTTGAGCGGGACAAGCTACGAGCAGTACTTC. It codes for CASSLSGTSYEQYF.

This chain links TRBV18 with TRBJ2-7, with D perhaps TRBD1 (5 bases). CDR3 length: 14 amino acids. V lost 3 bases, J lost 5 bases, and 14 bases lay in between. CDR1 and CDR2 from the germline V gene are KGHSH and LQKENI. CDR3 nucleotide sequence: TGTGCCAGCTCACCGTTACAGGATGCGAACGAGCAGTACTTC. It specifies CASSPLQDANEQYF.

The CDR3 is CASRLTGMNTEAFF. CDR3 nucleotides: TGTGCCAGCAGGTTAACAGGGATGAACACTGAAGCTTTCTTT. The V and J genes are TRBV11-2 and TRBJ1-1; tentative D call: TRBD1 (6 bases). Germline lookup yields CDR1 SGHAT and CDR2 FQNNGV. Trimming pared 6 bases from V and 0 bases from J, leaving 11 bases between. The CDR3 runs to 14 residues.

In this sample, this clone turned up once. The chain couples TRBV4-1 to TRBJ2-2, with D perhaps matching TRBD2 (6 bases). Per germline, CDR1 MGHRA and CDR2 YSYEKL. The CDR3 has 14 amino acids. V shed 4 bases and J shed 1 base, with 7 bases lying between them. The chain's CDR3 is CASSLSGNTGELFF. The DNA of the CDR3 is TGCGCCAGCAGCCTTAGCGGGAACACCGGGGAGCTGTTTTTT.

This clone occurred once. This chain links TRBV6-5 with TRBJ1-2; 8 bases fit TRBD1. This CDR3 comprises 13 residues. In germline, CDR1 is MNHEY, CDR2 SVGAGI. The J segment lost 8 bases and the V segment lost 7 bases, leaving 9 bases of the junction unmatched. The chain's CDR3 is CASTNWDRPGYTF. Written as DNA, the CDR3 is TGTGCCAGCACCAACTGGGACAGGCCCGGCTACACCTTC.

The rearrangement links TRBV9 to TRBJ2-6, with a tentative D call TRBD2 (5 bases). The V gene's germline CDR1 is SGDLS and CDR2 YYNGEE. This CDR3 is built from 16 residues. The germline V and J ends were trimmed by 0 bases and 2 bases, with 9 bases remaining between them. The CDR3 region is CASSVGGVAGANVLTF. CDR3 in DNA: TGTGCCAGCAGCGTAGGGGGAGTAGCTGGGGCCAACGTCCTGACTTTC. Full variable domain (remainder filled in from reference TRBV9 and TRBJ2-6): DSGVTQTPKHLITATGQRVTLRCSPRSGDLSVYWYQQSLDQGLQFLIQYYNGEERAKGNILERFSAQQFPDLHSELNLSSLELGDSALYFCASSVGGVAGANVLTFGAGSRLTVL.

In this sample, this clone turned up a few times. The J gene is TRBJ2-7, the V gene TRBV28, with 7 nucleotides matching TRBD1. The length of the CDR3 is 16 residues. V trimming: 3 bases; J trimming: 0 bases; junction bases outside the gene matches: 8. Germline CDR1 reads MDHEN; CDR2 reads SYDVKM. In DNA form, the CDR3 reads TGTGCCAGCAGTTTGGGGCCGGGACAGAGCTCCTACGAGCAGTACTTC. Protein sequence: CASSLGPGQSSYEQYF.

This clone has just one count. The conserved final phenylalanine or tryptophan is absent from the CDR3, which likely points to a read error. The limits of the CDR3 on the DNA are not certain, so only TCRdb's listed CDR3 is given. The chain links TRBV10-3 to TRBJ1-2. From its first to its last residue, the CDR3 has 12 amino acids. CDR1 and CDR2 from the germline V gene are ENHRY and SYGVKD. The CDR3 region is CAISDSLRSFRV.